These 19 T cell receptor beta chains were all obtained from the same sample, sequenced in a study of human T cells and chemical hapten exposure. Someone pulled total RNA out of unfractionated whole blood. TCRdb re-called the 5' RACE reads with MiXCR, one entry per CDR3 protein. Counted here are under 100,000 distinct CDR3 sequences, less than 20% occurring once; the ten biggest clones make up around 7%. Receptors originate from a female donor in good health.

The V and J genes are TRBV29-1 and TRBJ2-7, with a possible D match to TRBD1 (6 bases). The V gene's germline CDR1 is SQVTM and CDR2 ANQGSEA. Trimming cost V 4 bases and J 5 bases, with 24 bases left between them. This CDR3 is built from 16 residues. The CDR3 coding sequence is TGCAGCGTTGTCCTAAGGTGGGCAGGGGATATCGACGAGCAGTACTTC. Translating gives CSVVLRWAGDIDEQYF.

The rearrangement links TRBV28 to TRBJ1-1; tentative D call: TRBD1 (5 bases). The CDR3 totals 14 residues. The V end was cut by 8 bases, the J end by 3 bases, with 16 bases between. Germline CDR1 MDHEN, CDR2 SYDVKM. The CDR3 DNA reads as TGTGCCAGCCCTCCTCCGGGGGAATACACTGAAGCTTTCTTT. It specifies CASPPPGEYTEAFF. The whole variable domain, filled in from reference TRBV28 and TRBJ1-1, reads DVKVTQSSRYLVKRTGEKVFLECVQDMDHENMFWYRQDPGLGLRLIYFSYDVKMKEKGDIPEGYSVSREKKERFSLILESASTNQTSMYLCASPPPGEYTEAFFGQGTRLTVV.

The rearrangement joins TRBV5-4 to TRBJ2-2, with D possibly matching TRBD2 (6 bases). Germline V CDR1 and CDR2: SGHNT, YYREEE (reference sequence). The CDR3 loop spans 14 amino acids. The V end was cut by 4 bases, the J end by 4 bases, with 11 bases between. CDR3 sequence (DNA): TGTGCCAGCAGCCCGACTAGATTCACCGGGGAGCTGTTTTTT. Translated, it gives CASSPTRFTGELFF.

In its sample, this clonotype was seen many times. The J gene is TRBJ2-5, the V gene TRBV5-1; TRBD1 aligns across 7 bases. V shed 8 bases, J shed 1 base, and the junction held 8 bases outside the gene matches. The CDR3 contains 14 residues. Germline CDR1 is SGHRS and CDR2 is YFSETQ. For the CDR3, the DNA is TGCGCCAGTTCGACCGGGACAGCCCAAGAGACCCAGTACTTC. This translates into CASSTGTAQETQYF.

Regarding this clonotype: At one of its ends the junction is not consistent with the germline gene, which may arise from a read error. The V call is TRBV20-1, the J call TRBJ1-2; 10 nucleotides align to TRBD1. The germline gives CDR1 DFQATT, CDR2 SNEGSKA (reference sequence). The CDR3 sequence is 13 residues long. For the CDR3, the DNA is TGCAGTGCTCCCCGACAGGGGGCCTATGGCTACAACTTC. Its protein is CSAPRQGAYGYNF.

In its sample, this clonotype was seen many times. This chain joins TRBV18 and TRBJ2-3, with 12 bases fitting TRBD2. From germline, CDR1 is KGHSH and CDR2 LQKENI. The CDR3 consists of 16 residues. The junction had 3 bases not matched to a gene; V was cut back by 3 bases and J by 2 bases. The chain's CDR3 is CASSPRTSGATDTQYF. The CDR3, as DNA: TGTGCCAGCTCACCCCGGACTAGCGGGGCCACAGATACGCAGTATTTT.

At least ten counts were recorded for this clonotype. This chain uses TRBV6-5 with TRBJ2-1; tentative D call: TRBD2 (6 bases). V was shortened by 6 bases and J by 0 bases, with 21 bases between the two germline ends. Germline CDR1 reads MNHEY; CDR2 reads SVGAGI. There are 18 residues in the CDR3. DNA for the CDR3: TGTGCCAGCAGCCCTCGGGGACTTTCCTTAAGCTCCTACAATGAGCAGTTCTTC. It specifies CASSPRGLSLSSYNEQFF.

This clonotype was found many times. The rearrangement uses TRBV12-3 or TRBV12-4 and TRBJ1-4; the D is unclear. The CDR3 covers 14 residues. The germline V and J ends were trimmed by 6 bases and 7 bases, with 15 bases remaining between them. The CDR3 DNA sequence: TGTGCCAGCAGGCGGGAAGGGTATAGTGAAAAACTGTTTTTT. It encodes CASRREGYSEKLFF.

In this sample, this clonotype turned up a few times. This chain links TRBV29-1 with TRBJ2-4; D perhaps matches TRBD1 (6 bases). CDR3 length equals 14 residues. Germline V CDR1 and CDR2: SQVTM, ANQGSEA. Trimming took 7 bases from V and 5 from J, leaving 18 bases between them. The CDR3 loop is CSAGSWGQENIQYF. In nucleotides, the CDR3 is TGCAGCGCTGGGTCTTGGGGGCAGGAAAACATTCAGTACTTC.

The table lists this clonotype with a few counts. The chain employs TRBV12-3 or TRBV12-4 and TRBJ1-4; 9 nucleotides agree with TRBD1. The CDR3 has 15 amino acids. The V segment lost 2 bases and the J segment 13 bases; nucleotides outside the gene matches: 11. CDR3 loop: CASSLRRDREGRLFF. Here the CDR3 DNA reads TGTGCCAGCAGTTTACGTCGGGACAGGGAAGGAAGACTGTTTTTT.

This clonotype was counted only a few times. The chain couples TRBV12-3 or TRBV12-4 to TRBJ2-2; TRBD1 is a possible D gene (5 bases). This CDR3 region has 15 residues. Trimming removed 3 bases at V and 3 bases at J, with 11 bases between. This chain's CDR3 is CASSLRQGHTGELFF. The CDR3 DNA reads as TGTGCCAGCAGTTTGAGGCAGGGTCACACCGGGGAGCTGTTTTTT.

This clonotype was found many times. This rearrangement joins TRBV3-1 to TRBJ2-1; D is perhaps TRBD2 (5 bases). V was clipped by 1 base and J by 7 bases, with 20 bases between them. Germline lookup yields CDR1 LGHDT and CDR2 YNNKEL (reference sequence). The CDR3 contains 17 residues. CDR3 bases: TGTGCCAGCAGCCAAGTGGGAGAGGGAGCCCTGATAAATGAGCAGTTCTTC. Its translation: CASSQVGEGALINEQFF.

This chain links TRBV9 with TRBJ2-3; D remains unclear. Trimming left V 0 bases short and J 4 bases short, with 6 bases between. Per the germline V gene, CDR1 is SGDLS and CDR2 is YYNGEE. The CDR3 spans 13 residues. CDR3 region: CASSVVEADTQYF. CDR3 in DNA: TGTGCCAGCAGCGTAGTAGAAGCAGATACGCAGTATTTT.

Here the CDR3 reads CASSLEGYSYNEQFF. CDR3 in DNA: TGCGCCAGCAGCTTGGAAGGATACAGCTACAATGAGCAGTTCTTC. The genes are TRBV5-1 and TRBJ2-1; unclear D gene. The germline gives CDR1 SGHRS, CDR2 YFSETQ. The CDR3 length is 15 residues. V lost 0 bases and J lost 3, with 10 bases in between.

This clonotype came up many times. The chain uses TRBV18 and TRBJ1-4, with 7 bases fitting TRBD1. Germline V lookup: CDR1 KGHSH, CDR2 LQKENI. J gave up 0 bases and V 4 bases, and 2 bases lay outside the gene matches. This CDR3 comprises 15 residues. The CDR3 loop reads CASSRGQATNEKLFF. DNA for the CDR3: TGTGCCAGCTCACGAGGACAGGCAACTAATGAAAAACTGTTTTTT.

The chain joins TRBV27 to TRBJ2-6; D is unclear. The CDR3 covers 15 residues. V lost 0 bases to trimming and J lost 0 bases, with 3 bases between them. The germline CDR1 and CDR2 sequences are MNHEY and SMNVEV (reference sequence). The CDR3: CASSLSSSGANVLTF. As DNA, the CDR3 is TGTGCCAGCAGTTTATCGTCCTCTGGGGCCAACGTCCTGACTTTC.

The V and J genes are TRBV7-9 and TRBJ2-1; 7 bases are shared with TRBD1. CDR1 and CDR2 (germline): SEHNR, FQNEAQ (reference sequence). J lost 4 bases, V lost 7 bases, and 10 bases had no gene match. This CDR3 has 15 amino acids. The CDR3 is CASTKGTAPYNEQFF. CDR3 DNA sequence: TGTGCCAGCACCAAAGGGACAGCCCCATACAATGAGCAGTTCTTC.

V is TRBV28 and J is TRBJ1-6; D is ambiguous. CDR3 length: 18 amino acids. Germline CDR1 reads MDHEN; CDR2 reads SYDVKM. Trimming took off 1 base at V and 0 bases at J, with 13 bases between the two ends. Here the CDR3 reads CASSLYHRASSYNSPLHF. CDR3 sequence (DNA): TGTGCCAGCAGTTTATACCACCGGGCGAGCTCCTATAATTCACCCCTCCACTTT.

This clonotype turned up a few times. Here the CDR3 DNA reads TGCGCCAGCAGCTTGGTTGCCGGGACCCTTGACTATGGCTACACCTTC. Amino acid sequence: CASSLVAGTLDYGYTF. The chain has TRBV5-1 and TRBJ1-2, with D possibly matching TRBD1 (5 bases). The germline V gene has CDR1 SGHRS and CDR2 YFSETQ. The CDR3 is 16 amino acids. The V end lost 0 bases, the J end lost 3 bases, and 15 bases lay between the germline ends.